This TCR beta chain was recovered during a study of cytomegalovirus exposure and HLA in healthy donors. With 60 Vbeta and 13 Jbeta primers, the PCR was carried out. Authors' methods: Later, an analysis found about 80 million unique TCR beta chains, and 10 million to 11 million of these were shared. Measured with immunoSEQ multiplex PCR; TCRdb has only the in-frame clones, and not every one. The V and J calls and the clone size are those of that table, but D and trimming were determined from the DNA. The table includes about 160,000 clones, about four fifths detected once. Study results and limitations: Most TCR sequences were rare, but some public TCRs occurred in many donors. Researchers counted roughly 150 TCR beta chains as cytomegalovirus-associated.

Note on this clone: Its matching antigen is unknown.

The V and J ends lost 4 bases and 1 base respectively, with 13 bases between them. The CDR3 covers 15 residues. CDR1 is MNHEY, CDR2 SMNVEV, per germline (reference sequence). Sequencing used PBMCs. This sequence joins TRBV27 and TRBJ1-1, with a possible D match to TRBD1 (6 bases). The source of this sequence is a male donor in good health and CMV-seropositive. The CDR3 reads CASSYLDSRNTEAFF. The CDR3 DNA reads TGTGCCAGCAGTTACCTGGACAGCAGGAACACTGAAGCTTTCTTT.